These T cell receptor beta chains were read from a single sample in a study of T cells in Graves' hyperthyroidism and ophthalmopathy. TCRdb recomputed calls from the multiplex PCR reads with MiXCR, one row per CDR3 protein. The table includes about 640,000 distinct CDR3 sequences, around 21% detected once. Source material: blood. These receptors came from a man aged 25-45 years with Graves' ophthalmopathy. Both conserved end residues are part of each CDR3. A D gene is named only where the DNA matches it firmly. Size is omitted from some rows. Given values are once, few, many or a class for expanded clones.

j_call,v_call,d_call,clone_size,cdr3_aa,cdr3_nt
TRBJ1-2,TRBV28,NA,NA,CASFNPREYGYTF,TGTGCCAGCTTTAACCCCAGGGAGTATGGCTACACCTTC
TRBJ1-3,TRBV12-3/TRBV12-4,TRBD1,NA,CASRPTGGPGNTIYF,TGTGCCAGCAGGCCAACAGGGGGACCCGGAAACACCATATATTTT
TRBJ1-1,TRBV13,NA,NA,CASILRGRNTEAFF,TGTGCCAGCATCCTACGGGGGCGAAACACTGAAGCTTTCTTT
TRBJ2-2,TRBV12-3/TRBV12-4,NA,many,CASSFADRTGELFF,TGTGCCAGCAGTTTCGCCGACCGCACCGGGGAGCTGTTTTTT
TRBJ2-3,TRBV24-1,TRBD1,NA,CATSFPGQGLDTQYF,TGTGCCACCAGCTTCCCGGGACAGGGTTTAGATACGCAGTATTTT
TRBJ2-3,TRBV5-5,NA,many,CASSLAGRSTDTQYF,TGTGCCAGCAGCTTGGCGGGGAGGAGCACAGATACGCAGTATTTT
TRBJ2-3,TRBV12-5,NA,many,CASGFRDLGEDTQYF,TGTGCTAGTGGTTTCAGGGACTTAGGAGAGGATACGCAGTATTTT
TRBJ2-5,TRBV11-3,NA,few,CASSLAFGDQETQYF,TGTGCCAGCAGCTTAGCGTTTGGAGACCAAGAGACCCAGTACTTC
TRBJ1-1,TRBV3-1,TRBD1,few,CASSLVAERGRPRGPSTEAFF,TGTGCCAGCAGCCTCGTCGCGGAGCGCGGCCGTCCAAGGGGGCCGAGCACTGAAGCTTTCTTT
TRBJ2-5,TRBV29-1,TRBD1,few,CSVDVPGQGLGAEETQYF,TGCAGCGTAGACGTCCCGGGACAGGGGCTGGGCGCGGAAGAGACCCAGTACTTC
TRBJ1-5,TRBV7-8,NA,many,CASSSSPGGSNQPQHF,TGTGCCAGCAGCTCCTCACCCGGTGGTAGCAATCAGCCCCAGCATTTT
TRBJ2-7,TRBV28,NA,many,CASSLRYEQYF,TGTGCCAGCAGCTTACGCTACGAGCAGTACTTC
TRBJ2-5,TRBV7-2,NA,many,CASSLFGTREETQYF,TGTGCCAGCAGCTTGTTCGGGACCAGGGAAGAGACCCAGTACTTC
TRBJ2-3,TRBV28,TRBD1,many,CASSPRTGTSLLTDTQYF,TGTGCCAGCAGTCCACGGACAGGGACCTCCCTCCTCACAGATACGCAGTATTTT
TRBJ2-1,TRBV6-1,NA,NA,CASSEISPTVEQFF,TGTGCCAGCAGTGAAATTAGTCCCACCGTTGAGCAGTTCTTC
TRBJ2-7,TRBV7-8,TRBD2,few,CASSLAPGLESYEQYF,TGTGCCAGCAGCTTAGCTCCGGGACTAGAATCTTACGAGCAGTACTTC
TRBJ2-7,TRBV30,TRBD2,NA,CAWSPGRPTTPSNYEQYF,TGTGCCTGGAGTCCCGGGAGGCCTACCACCCCTTCGAACTACGAGCAGTACTTC
TRBJ1-5,TRBV12-3/TRBV12-4,TRBD1,NA,CASRETGHDQPQHF,TGTGCCAGCAGGGAGACAGGGCACGATCAGCCCCAGCATTTT
TRBJ2-7,TRBV6-1,NA,few,CASSEIDRTYEQYF,TGTGCCAGCAGTGAAATCGACAGAACCTACGAGCAGTACTTC
TRBJ2-1,TRBV5-1,NA,NA,CASSLVPRTYNEQFF,TGCGCCAGCAGCTTGGTCCCGAGAACCTACAATGAGCAGTTCTTC
TRBJ2-7,TRBV5-5,TRBD2,many,CASSATSGRIGEQYF,TGTGCCAGCAGCGCGACTAGCGGGAGGATCGGTGAGCAGTACTTC
TRBJ2-1,TRBV28,TRBD2,many,CATGTSGSTNEQFF,TGTGCCACCGGAACTAGCGGGAGTACCAATGAGCAGTTCTTC
TRBJ2-5,TRBV2,NA,NA,CASSDVWSETQYF,TGTGCCAGCAGTGACGTGTGGTCGGAGACCCAGTACTTC
TRBJ2-5,TRBV15,NA,few,CATSSSGQETQYF,TGTGCCACCAGCAGTTCTGGACAAGAGACCCAGTACTTC
TRBJ1-1,TRBV6-1,TRBD1,NA,CASSDKGQGADTEAFF,TGTGCCAGCAGTGATAAAGGACAGGGGGCTGACACTGAAGCTTTCTTT
TRBJ2-7,TRBV7-2,TRBD1,few,CASSLARGLVGEQYF,TGTGCCAGCAGCTTAGCAAGGGGGCTGGTCGGCGAGCAGTACTTC
TRBJ1-5,TRBV28,TRBD1,many,CASSTRQGATNQPQHF,TGTGCCAGCAGCACGAGACAGGGGGCCACCAATCAGCCCCAGCATTTT
TRBJ1-4,TRBV27,TRBD1,NA,CASSLGQKNEKLFF,TGTGCCAGCAGTTTGGGACAGAAGAATGAAAAACTGTTTTTT
TRBJ2-3,TRBV12-3/TRBV12-4,TRBD2,many,CASSSIAGDTQYF,TGTGCCAGCAGTTCTATAGCGGGAGATACGCAGTATTTT
TRBJ1-1,TRBV2,NA,many,CASNRNMNTEAFF,TGTGCCAGCAACCGAAACATGAACACTGAAGCTTTCTTT
TRBJ1-6,TRBV27,NA,few,CASRSTGPNSPLHF,TGTGCCAGCCGATCGACCGGGCCAAATTCACCCCTCCACTTT
TRBJ2-1,TRBV12-3/TRBV12-4,NA,few,CASSLGTYPFYNEQFF,TGTGCCAGCAGTTTAGGGACTTACCCTTTTTACAATGAGCAGTTCTTC
TRBJ1-4,TRBV2,NA,many,CASRGVATNEKLFF,TGTGCCAGCAGGGGGGTTGCAACTAATGAAAAACTGTTTTTT
TRBJ2-1,TRBV9,TRBD2,few,CASSVNHLAGAQFF,TGTGCCAGCAGCGTAAACCATCTAGCGGGAGCGCAGTTCTTC